A single sample gave rise to the 31 T cell receptor beta chains below, sequenced in a study of cytomegalovirus exposure and HLA in healthy donors. The PCR ran on 60 Vbeta and 13 Jbeta primers. The protocol was immunoSEQ multiplex PCR, while the TCRdb copy is restricted to in-frame clones and leaves out a portion. The data contain about 110,000 clones, roughly 79% of them singletons. The sample comprised PBMCs. All receptors derive from a man aged 35 to 55 in good health and CMV-seronegative.

This clone showed up just once. This chain joins TRBV5-1 and TRBJ2-7, with TRBD1 identical over 9 bases. CDR1 and CDR2 (germline): SGHRS, YFSETQ. V lost 4 bases to trimming and J lost 5 bases; unmatched junction nucleotides: 16. This CDR3 is built from 17 residues. The CDR3 sequence: CASSELGQGFGGHEQYF. In DNA form, the CDR3 reads TGCGCCAGCAGCGAACTCGGACAGGGGTTTGGGGGCCACGAGCAGTACTTC.

The CDR3: CASSLEGTGATNEKLFF. The CDR3 nucleotides read TGTGCCAGCAGCTTGGAGGGGACGGGAGCAACTAATGAAAAACTGTTTTTT. This chain links TRBV5-8 with TRBJ1-4; D may be TRBD1 (5 bases). The V end lost 0 bases, the J end lost 0 bases, and 12 bases lay between the germline ends. The germline V gene has CDR1 SGHTS and CDR2 YDEGEE. The CDR3 sequence is 17 residues long.

The V call is TRBV2, the J call TRBJ2-3, with 13 bases fitting TRBD2. V lost 6 bases to trimming and J lost 2 bases; unmatched junction nucleotides: 5. In germline, CDR1 is SNHLY, CDR2 FYNNEI. CDR3 length: 16 amino acids. In DNA form, the CDR3 reads TGTGCCAGCAGCCGGACTAGCGGGGGACCCACAGATACGCAGTATTTT. It codes for CASSRTSGGPTDTQYF. Using reference TRBV2 and TRBJ2-3 for the parts outside the CDR3, the full variable domain is EPEVTQTPSHQVTQMGQEVILRCVPISNHLYFYWYRQILGQKVEFLVSFYNNEISEKSEIFDDQFSVERPDGSNFTLKIRSTKLEDSAMYFCASSRTSGGPTDTQYFGPGTRLTVL.

In DNA, the CDR3 is TGTGCCAGTAGTATCGTTCGGGGAGGCAATGAGCAGTTCTTC. Residues: CASSIVRGGNEQFF. The rearrangement joins TRBV19 to TRBJ2-1; TRBD2 might be the D (6 bases). Germline V gene sequence: CDR1 LNHDA, CDR2 SQIVND (reference sequence). This CDR3 region has 14 residues. Deletions cut 3 bases from V and 6 bases from J, with 12 bases between.

This chain uses TRBV20-1 with TRBJ1-2; D is ambiguous. From germline, CDR1 is DFQATT and CDR2 SNEGSKA (reference sequence). This CDR3 has 11 amino acids. The germline V and J ends were trimmed by 3 bases and 6 bases, with 8 bases remaining between them. The CDR3 DNA follows: TGCAGTGCTAGGGGCACAGATGGCTACACCTTC. It translates to CSARGTDGYTF.

The gene calls are TRBV6-1 and TRBJ1-6; TRBD1 matches at 7 bases. Trimming removed 8 bases from V and 5 bases from J; junction bases left unmatched: 6. Germline-derived CDR1 and CDR2 are MNHNS and SASEGT. The CDR3 totals 14 residues. Written as DNA, the CDR3 is TGTGCCAGCGGCGGGACAGACAATAATTCACCCCTCCACTTT. Its translation: CASGGTDNNSPLHF.

This clone has a handful of counts. The chain links TRBV19 to TRBJ1-5; 7 bases fit TRBD1. The ends lost 3 bases at V and 7 bases at J; junction bases unmatched: 3. Germline loops: CDR1 LNHDA, CDR2 SQIVND (reference sequence). The CDR3 is 13 residues long. Here the CDR3 DNA reads TGTGCCAGTAGTATGACAGGGCAACAGCCCCAGCATTTT. It specifies CASSMTGQQPQHF.

CDR3 protein: CASSLVGRGPAGELFF. For the CDR3, the DNA is TGTGCCAGCAGCTTGGTTGGCAGGGGGCCCGCCGGGGAGCTGTTTTTT. The genes are TRBV5-4 and TRBJ2-2; the match to TRBD1 covers 8 bases. This CDR3 contains 16 residues. With V trimmed by 0 bases and J by 6 bases, 7 bases remained unmatched. Germline V CDR1 and CDR2: SGHNT, YYREEE (reference sequence).

This chain uses TRBV19 with TRBJ1-6; D perhaps matches TRBD1 (5 bases). The germline V gene has CDR1 LNHDA and CDR2 SQIVND (reference sequence). The V end lost 8 bases, the J end lost 0 bases, and 5 bases lay between the germline ends. CDR3 length: 13 residues. The CDR3 loop reads CASDSSYNSPLHF. CDR3 DNA sequence: TGTGCCAGTGACAGCTCCTATAATTCACCCCTCCACTTT.

This clone was seen once. The chain employs TRBV5-1 and TRBJ2-5; D remains unclear. Trimming left V 1 base short and J 1 base short, with 5 bases between. Germline CDR1 reads SGHRS; CDR2 reads YFSETQ. The CDR3 is made up of 13 amino acids. The CDR3 spells CASSLLPQETQYF. In nucleotides, the CDR3 is TGCGCCAGCAGCTTGCTACCCCAAGAGACCCAGTACTTC.

The chain carries TRBV5-4 and TRBJ2-2, with 8 bases matching TRBD1. The length of the CDR3 is 15 residues. CDR1 is SGHNT and CDR2 is YYREEE in the germline V gene (reference sequence). V shed 3 bases, J shed 4 bases, and the junction held 5 bases outside the gene matches. The CDR3 DNA reads as TGTGCCAGCAGCTGGACAGGGATGAGCACCGGGGAGCTGTTTTTT. Translated, it gives CASSWTGMSTGELFF.

This chain joins TRBV4-3 and TRBJ1-1; TRBD1 matches 8 bases. Per germline, CDR1 LGHNA and CDR2 YSLEER. The CDR3 has 14 amino acids. After removal of 3 bases from V and 1 base from J, the junction contained 1 base not matched to a gene. CDR3 sequence (DNA): TGCGCCAGCAGCCAGGGACAGGCGAACACTGAAGCTTTCTTT. It yields the protein CASSQGQANTEAFF.

The chain uses TRBV6-1 and TRBJ1-5, with D possibly matching TRBD1 (5 bases). Per germline, CDR1 MNHNS and CDR2 SASEGT. Between the trimmed V and J ends, which lost 8 bases and 5 bases, there was a span of 13 bases. The CDR3 has 13 residues. Here the CDR3 DNA reads TGTGCCAGCGGGAGGGGACTGGATCAGCCCCAGCATTTT. Translated: CASGRGLDQPQHF.

The chain is built from TRBV9 and TRBJ2-1; 11 bases match TRBD2. The CDR3 extends over 15 amino acids. Trimming at V came to 3 bases and at J to 3 bases, leaving 2 bases not matched to a gene. CDR1 and CDR2 from the germline V gene are SGDLS and YYNGEE. The CDR3 region has the DNA TGTGCCAGCAGCGGAACTAGCGGGGGCTACAATGAGCAGTTCTTC. Translated: CASSGTSGGYNEQFF.

This rearrangement joins TRBV30 to TRBJ2-2; 7 bases align to TRBD2. Per the germline V gene, CDR1 is GTSNPN and CDR2 is SVGIG (reference sequence). J was trimmed by 5 bases and V by 3 bases; bases with no gene match: 3. The CDR3 spans 13 residues. The CDR3 protein is CAWSPGRTGELFF. CDR3 nucleotide sequence: TGTGCCTGGAGCCCCGGGAGGACCGGGGAGCTGTTTTTT.

V and J are TRBV30 and TRBJ2-7; D not certain. The CDR3 loop spans 12 amino acids. V lost 2 bases, J lost 3 bases, and 8 bases lay in between. Per the germline V gene, CDR1 is GTSNPN and CDR2 is SVGIG (reference sequence). The CDR3 DNA sequence: TGTGCCTGGAGTTTGTCCCGCTACGAGCAGTACTTC. It is translated as CAWSLSRYEQYF.

This chain connects TRBV5-1 to TRBJ1-1, with TRBD1 identical over 7 bases. V was clipped by 4 bases and J by 5 bases; unmatched bases: 11. The CDR3 loop spans 15 amino acids. Germline CDR1 and CDR2: SGHRS and YFSETQ. CDR3 sequence (DNA): TGCGCCAGCAGCAGAACAGAACAGGGGCGGACTGAAGCTTTCTTT. Translating gives CASSRTEQGRTEAFF.

J is TRBJ2-3 and V is TRBV4-3; D is possibly TRBD2 (5 bases). V lost 3 bases and J 6 bases, leaving 10 bases between the germline ends. The CDR3 has 13 amino acids. Germline V gene data show CDR1 as LGHNA and CDR2 as YSLEER. Written as DNA, the CDR3 is TGCGCCAGCAGCCAGGACTTCTCGGATACGCAGTATTTT. Residues: CASSQDFSDTQYF.

In its sample, this clone was seen many times. The chain links TRBV15 to TRBJ2-1; 7 bases align to TRBD2. CDR1 and CDR2 (germline): LNHNV, YYDKDF (reference sequence). V lost 1 base to trimming and J lost 7 bases; unmatched junction nucleotides: 7. This CDR3 comprises 15 residues. The CDR3 sequence: CATSRVVREVNEQFF. CDR3 DNA: TGTGCCACCAGCAGAGTAGTACGGGAGGTGAATGAGCAGTTCTTC.

This chain links TRBV28 with TRBJ2-2, with D maybe TRBD1 (6 bases). Deletions cut 6 bases from V and 5 bases from J, with 13 bases between. In germline, CDR1 is MDHEN, CDR2 SYDVKM. The CDR3 loop spans 14 amino acids. CDR3 residues: CASSPGQRTGELFF. DNA of the CDR3: TGTGCCAGCAGCCCCGGACAGAGAACCGGGGAGCTGTTTTTT.

This clone was seen a handful of times. This chain uses TRBV4-3 with TRBJ2-5, with a weak D call TRBD2 (6 bases). There are 15 residues in the CDR3. Trimming took off 0 bases at V and 0 bases at J, with 8 bases between the two ends. CDR1 and CDR2 (germline): LGHNA, YSLEER. The CDR3 region is CASSQDRGYQETQYF. CDR3 DNA sequence: TGCGCCAGCAGCCAAGATCGGGGGTACCAAGAGACCCAGTACTTC.

The chain joins TRBV13 to TRBJ2-5; 10 nucleotides align to TRBD2. The end of the DNA aligns better with TRBJ2-7, so the J call may be wrong. CDR1 and CDR2 from the germline V gene are PRHDT and FYEKMQ (reference sequence). There are 15 residues in the CDR3. The CDR3 sequence is CASSPRTSGYYEQYF. The CDR3 DNA sequence: TGTGCCAGCAGCCCCAGGACTAGCGGTTACTACGAGCAGTACTTC.

Here the CDR3 reads CASSLKGGDGYTF. DNA of the CDR3: TGTGCCAGCAGCTTAAAAGGGGGGGATGGCTACACCTTC. The chain has TRBV11-2 and TRBJ1-2; D is perhaps TRBD1 (6 bases). The ends were cut back, 2 bases at V and 6 bases at J, with 10 bases in the middle. Germline V gives CDR1 SGHAT, CDR2 FQNNGV. The CDR3 is 13 amino acids.

This clone was observed a handful of times. The rearrangement joins TRBV27 to TRBJ2-7; 12 bases are a match to TRBD2. The CDR3 sequence is 16 residues long. V dropped 0 bases and J dropped 6; count of bases not matched to a gene: 6. Germline CDR1 and CDR2: MNHEY and SMNVEV (reference sequence). CDR3 protein: CASSLSPGLAGPEQYF. The CDR3 region has the DNA TGTGCCAGCAGTTTATCTCCCGGACTAGCGGGGCCCGAGCAGTACTTC.

This clone occurred a few times. This specimen includes other DNA sequences encoding the same CDR3. The chain has TRBV5-1 and TRBJ1-6; D not certain. Germline V gene lookup returns CDR1 SGHRS and CDR2 YFSETQ. This CDR3 spans 14 amino acids. V was shortened by 0 bases and J by 5 bases, with 6 bases between the two germline ends. In DNA form, the CDR3 reads TGCGCCAGCAGCTTGGCCGGGAATAATTCACCCCTCCACTTT. It encodes CASSLAGNNSPLHF.

The chain has TRBV6-5 and TRBJ1-1; 9 nucleotides agree with TRBD1. Germline CDR1 is MNHEY and CDR2 is SVGAGI. This CDR3 is 13 amino acids long. V lost 6 bases to trimming and J lost 5 bases; unmatched junction nucleotides: 4. The CDR3 sequence is CASRATGGTEAFF. CDR3 sequence (DNA): TGTGCCAGCAGGGCGACAGGGGGAACTGAAGCTTTCTTT.

The gene calls are TRBV27 and TRBJ1-2, with 9 nucleotides matching TRBD1. The CDR3 length is 13 residues. The germline gives CDR1 MNHEY, CDR2 SMNVEV (reference sequence). Trimming took 5 bases from V and 4 from J; bases not matched to a gene: 2. CDR3 sequence (DNA): TGTGCCAGCAGTGGGACAGGGATCTATGGCTACACCTTC. This codes for CASSGTGIYGYTF.

The chain employs TRBV7-6 and TRBJ1-1; D remains ambiguous. The V end lost 5 bases, the J end lost 7 bases, and 14 bases lay between the germline ends. The germline V gene encodes CDR1 SGHVS and CDR2 FNYEAQ. This CDR3 region has 13 residues. The CDR3 DNA follows: TGTGCCAGCAGCCCTGCAGAGGTCCTTGAAGCTTTCTTT. Amino acids: CASSPAEVLEAFF. The full variable domain, in which reference TRBV7-6 and TRBJ1-1 provide the parts outside the CDR3, is GAGVSQSPRYKVTKRGQDVALRCDPISGHVSLYWYRQALGQGPEFLTYFNYEAQQDKSGLPNDRFSAERPEGSISTLTIQRTEQRDSAMYRCASSPAEVLEAFFGQGTRLTVV.

The chain joins TRBV10-3 to TRBJ1-1, with D perhaps TRBD1 (5 bases). This CDR3 has 13 residues. Per the germline V gene, CDR1 is ENHRY and CDR2 is SYGVKD. V was cut by 0 bases and J by 8 bases, with 10 bases left in between. CDR3 in amino acids: CAISESGWTEAFF. The CDR3, as DNA: TGTGCCATCAGTGAGTCGGGGTGGACAGAAGCTTTCTTT.

This clone was seen a single time. The chain couples TRBV25-1 to TRBJ1-2, with no clear D. V gave up 5 bases and J gave up 3 bases, with 7 bases separating them. Per the germline V gene, CDR1 is MGHDK and CDR2 is SYGVNS. CDR3 length: 12 amino acids. The CDR3 nucleotides read TGTGCCAGCAGTAACGGTTACTATGGCTACACCTTC. Translating it yields CASSNGYYGYTF.

This CDR3 reads CASSSRRATDTQYF. The DNA of the CDR3 is TGTGCCAGCAGCTCACGGCGGGCCACAGATACGCAGTATTTT. This chain connects TRBV5-6 to TRBJ2-3, with D tentatively TRBD2 (5 bases). V lost 3 bases and J lost 2, with 10 bases in between. The CDR3 totals 14 residues. From germline, CDR1 is SGHDT and CDR2 YYEEEE.